Listed below are T cell receptor beta chains from one sample, sequenced in a study of CD8 T cells in Susac syndrome. TCRdb called the immunoSEQ multiplex PCR reads again in MiXCR, with one record for every CDR3 protein. The table includes about 300,000 distinct CDR3 sequences, approximately 85% detected once. Material: CD8+ T cells from PBMCs. The source is a human donor with multiple sclerosis. Both conserved end residues are part of each CDR3. A D gene is named only where the DNA matches it firmly. Size values are once, few and many counts, or a class for expanded clones, and some rows have none.

15	TRBV7-9	.	TRBD2	TRBJ2-3	TGTGCCAGCAGCCTAACTAGCGGATACACAGATACGCAGTATTTT	CASSLTSGYTDTQYF
15	TRBV7-9	.	TRBD2	TRBJ2-1	TGTGCCAGCAGCTTGCGGGAGGGGACCTACAATGAGCAGTTCTTC	CASSLREGTYNEQFF
14	TRBV5-6	.	TRBD2	TRBJ2-7	TGTGCCAGCAGTTTTGCAGGGACTAACTACGAGCAGTACTTC	CASSFAGTNYEQYF
17	TRBV11-2	.	TRBD2	TRBJ2-3	TGTGCCAGCAGCCTAGCGGACTCCTTTCCCCCCACAGATACGCAGTATTTT	CASSLADSFPPTDTQYF
13	TRBV9	once	.	TRBJ1-4	TGTGCCAGCAGCGACGGGGGTAATGAAAAACTGTTTTTT	CASSDGGNEKLFF
16	TRBV13	.	.	TRBJ2-7	TGTGCCAGCAGCGCCGACACCGGGACCCCGGCCGGCGAGCAGTACTTC	CASSADTGTPAGEQYF
14	TRBV30	.	.	TRBJ1-1	TGTGCCTGGAGTCTAACTACAGGGTGGACTGAAGCTTTCTTT	CAWSLTTGWTEAFF
16	TRBV2	.	TRBD1	TRBJ2-5	TGTGCCAGCAGTGAGAGGGCCGGGACAGGGAGAGAGACCCAGTACTTC	CASSERAGTGRETQYF
15	TRBV7-3	.	TRBD2	TRBJ2-2	TGTGCCAGCAGCTTAACGGTACTAGCGACCGGGGAGCTGTTTTTT	CASSLTVLATGELFF
14	TRBV30	.	.	TRBJ2-7	TGTGCCTGGGGGTGGGAGGCCCTATCCTACGAGCAGTACTTC	CAWGWEALSYEQYF
15	TRBV27	.	TRBD1	TRBJ2-1	TGTGCCAGCTTCTGGACCACTCCGGGACAGGGAGAGCAGTTCTTC	CASFWTTPGQGEQFF
12	TRBV15	few	.	TRBJ1-1	TGTGCCACCAGCAGCTTGAACACTGAAGCTTTCTTT	CATSSLNTEAFF
15	TRBV11-2	.	.	TRBJ2-3	TGTGCCAGCAGCTTAGTCCCCCACGCCACAGATACGCAGTATTTT	CASSLVPHATDTQYF
14	TRBV12-3/TRBV12-4	.	.	TRBJ2-5	TGTGCCAGCAGTTTAGAGGGGCGCCAAGAGACCCAGTACTTC	CASSLEGRQETQYF
18	TRBV6-1	few	TRBD1	TRBJ2-7	TGTGCCAGCAGTGAATCCACAGGGGACGCGACCGATTGCTACGAGCAGTACTTC	CASSESTGDATDCYEQYF
15	TRBV29-1	.	TRBD2	TRBJ2-7	TGCAGCGTTGTAACTAGCGGCGACCCTTCCTACGAGCAGTACTTC	CSVVTSGDPSYEQYF
17	TRBV5-6	once	TRBD2	TRBJ2-7	TGTGCCAGCAGCTATTTAGGGGTAGCGGGAGGGCCGGGTGAGCAGTACTTC	CASSYLGVAGGPGEQYF
13	TRBV7-9	.	.	TRBJ1-1	TGTGCCAGCACCCCCCAGATGAACACTGAAGCTTTCTTT	CASTPQMNTEAFF
14	TRBV28	.	.	TRBJ2-7	TGTGCCAGCAGCTCGGCGGAGAAATACTACGAGCAGTACTTC	CASSSAEKYYEQYF
11	TRBV20-1	.	TRBD1	TRBJ1-1	TGCAGTGCGAGACAGGGGGCTGAAGCTTTCTTT	CSARQGAEAFF
13	TRBV19	.	TRBD1	TRBJ2-7	TGTGCCAGTATGGGGACAGGATACTACGAGCAGTACTTC	CASMGTGYYEQYF
13	TRBV4-2	.	.	TRBJ1-2	TGTGCCAGCAGCCAAGGGATCCCCTATGGCTACACCTTC	CASSQGIPYGYTF
14	TRBV7-3	.	TRBD1	TRBJ1-1	TGTGCCAGCAGCCCGACAGGGATGGCCACTGAAGCTTTCTTT	CASSPTGMATEAFF
11	TRBV27	.	.	TRBJ2-1	TGTGCCAGCTGGGGGAGAAATGAGCAGTTCTTC	CASWGRNEQFF
13	TRBV6-5	.	.	TRBJ2-7	TGTGCCAGCAGTTACTCGACTAGTTCCGAGCAGTACTTC	CASSYSTSSEQYF
14	TRBV12-3/TRBV12-4	.	.	TRBJ2-5	TGTGCCAGCAGTTATGCGGCATCGCAAGAGACCCAGTACTTC	CASSYAASQETQYF
21	TRBV11-2	once	TRBD2	TRBJ2-3	TGTGCCAGCAGCTTCCCCATTTGGGAGGCTAGCGGGACCCTCAACACAGATACGCAGTATTTT	CASSFPIWEASGTLNTDTQYF
12	TRBV28	.	.	TRBJ2-7	TGTGCCAGCAGTTCCACCGAGGGCGAGCAGTACTTC	CASSSTEGEQYF
13	TRBV6-1	few	.	TRBJ2-5	TGTGCCAGCAGTACGACAGGATGGGAGACCCAGTACTTC	CASSTTGWETQYF
15	TRBV11-2	.	.	TRBJ2-3	TGTGCCAGTTCCCCCCCTGGCGGGAGCACAGATACGCAGTATTTT	CASSPPGGSTDTQYF
15	TRBV28	.	.	TRBJ2-7	TGTGCCAGCAGTTTACGGTTGGTCAGGGACTACGAGCAGTACTTC	CASSLRLVRDYEQYF
15	TRBV5-6	few	TRBD2	TRBJ2-7	TGTGCCAGCAGCTTGGGACTAGCGGGGGCCTACGAGCAGTACTTC	CASSLGLAGAYEQYF
14	TRBV29-1	.	TRBD2	TRBJ2-7	TGCAGCGCGATAACTAGCGGAACCTCCTACGAGCAGTACTTC	CSAITSGTSYEQYF
14	TRBV7-8	once	.	TRBJ2-6	TGTGCCAGCTGTAGGGTCTCTGGGGCCAACGTCCTGACTTTC	CASCRVSGANVLTF
14	TRBV6-5	.	.	TRBJ2-4	TGTGCCAGCAGTTACTCAGGAGCCAAAAACATTCAGTACTTC	CASSYSGAKNIQYF
16	TRBV6-5	.	.	TRBJ1-1	TGTGCCAGCAGTTTTGGGCGGAGACTCGAGAACACTGAAGCTTTCTTT	CASSFGRRLENTEAFF
16	TRBV7-6	.	TRBD2	TRBJ2-3	TGTGCCAGCAGCCGGTCACTAGCGGGAGGGCCTGATACGCAGTATTTT	CASSRSLAGGPDTQYF